This T cell receptor (beta chain) was captured by sequencing in a study of long-term antiretroviral therapy in people with HIV. Sequencing relied on immunoSEQ assay v3.0, run at survey level. Profiling relied on immunoSEQ multiplex PCR, and the TCRdb table lists in-frame clones only, not all of them. The top ten clones hold roughly 7.2% of a sample with tens of thousands of clones, 75% to 90% of them seen once. Study-wide points: Controls showed broader CDR3 length ranges than did the HIV repertoires.

Germline CDR1 and CDR2: LNHDA and SQIVND (reference sequence). V lost 3 bases to trimming and J lost 3 bases, with 11 bases between them. The CDR3 loop spans 15 amino acids. Worth noting for this clone: Its target is not known.

The chain combines TRBV19 with TRBJ2-2; TRBD2 might be the D (6 bases). Sequencing used unsorted PBMCs, obtained 0.3 years after starting antiretroviral therapy. The TCR comes from a man in his forties with HIV. The CDR3 DNA reads as TGTGCCAGTAGTATCACTCGCGGGGACACCGGGGAGCTGTTTTTT. It translates to CASSITRGDTGELFF.